The sequence of this T cell receptor beta chain was determined in a study of metastatic and nonmetastatic thyroid tumors. At the level of the study: Comparison of repertoires was carried out across blood and tumor or nodule tissue from malignant and benign thyroid patients.

The V and J ends lost 6 bases and 9 bases respectively, with 21 bases between them. Looked up from germline, CDR1 is MNHNS and CDR2 is SASEGT. This CDR3 has 15 amino acids. In the original workflow: The study took CDR3 differences across clinicopathological groups and made a distant-metastasis classifier for papillary thyroid cancer from them. TCRdb re-called the PCR reads with MiXCR. The V and J calls come from TCRdb's annotation, not from the publication. The top ten hold about 7% of the sample, which has around 65,000 clones, 13% to 15% seen once. Many counts were recorded for this clone. No patient received treatment before thyroid surgery.

V gene TRBV6-1 combines with J gene TRBJ2-1, with D possibly being TRBD2 (6 bases). Input material: blood. This receptor was identified in a male donor with papillary thyroid cancer or a benign thyroid nodule (not recorded which). Some clones in this sample may be carry-over from other donors' samples. Written as DNA, the CDR3 is TGTGCCAGCAGCGCTGAACGGCGGGAATATGGTGAGCAGTTCTTC. This encodes CASSAERREYGEQFF.